The 9 T cell receptor beta chains below all came from one sample that was sequenced in a study of patients and donors after allogeneic stem cell transplantation (dated by TCRdb to the early 2020s). Receptor amplification or capture employed RT-PCR. Sequencing relied on a NextSeq 550. TCRdb reprocessing: public reads trimmed at Q25 with fastp, clones called with MiXCR, in-frame beta chains kept. Entries that share a CDR3 protein sequence are merged under the most common genes and DNA. The sample has 20,000 or so distinct CDR3 sequences on record, approximately 5% of them singletons. Of the sample, roughly 40% is held by the ten largest clones. The sequencing input was blood, either unsorted or a sorted T cell fraction (not recorded which). Receptor source: a human donor who was either an allogeneic HSCT recipient or a stem cell or donor lymphocyte infusion donor (not recorded which). It is not recorded whose cells these are; they may come from a transplant donor.

This clonotype was recorded many times. The chain uses TRBV20-1 and TRBJ2-3; no clear D gene. This CDR3 is built from 16 residues. Trimming took 6 bases from V and 2 from J, leaving 21 bases between them. CDR1 and CDR2 from the germline V gene are DFQATT and SNEGSKA (reference sequence). The CDR3 loop reads CSAPRSRAGDTDTQYF. In DNA form, the CDR3 reads TGCAGTGCCCCGCGGTCAAGGGCCGGCGACACAGATACGCAGTATTTT.

The sample holds many counts of this clonotype. The V call is TRBV20-1, the J call TRBJ1-2; D is possibly TRBD1 (6 bases). Germline CDR1 DFQATT, CDR2 SNEGSKA (reference sequence). The V gene lost 3 bases and the J gene lost 6 bases, with 8 bases spanning the gap. The CDR3 has 11 residues. The CDR3 sequence: CSARYRDGYTF. The CDR3, as DNA: TGCAGTGCTAGGTACAGGGATGGCTACACCTTC.

The chain has TRBV7-9 and TRBJ2-7; 8 bases align to TRBD1. Germline loops: CDR1 SEHNR, CDR2 FQNEAQ (reference sequence). V was pared by 6 bases and J by 3 bases, with 7 bases of the junction left unmatched. CDR3 length: 14 amino acids. The DNA of the CDR3 is TGTGCCAGCAGTTCGACAGGGGCAAACTACGAGCAGTACTTC. Its protein product is CASSSTGANYEQYF.

The chain joins TRBV11-1 to TRBJ2-7; D remains unclear. The V and J ends lost 3 bases and 2 bases respectively, with 23 bases between them. The germline V gene encodes CDR1 SGHAT and CDR2 FQDESV (reference sequence). This CDR3 is 18 amino acids long. In DNA form, the CDR3 reads TGTGCCAGCAGCTTGCAGTTCCCCGGCCGCCGCAGCACCTACGAGCAGTACTTC. Residues: CASSLQFPGRRSTYEQYF.

There are many counts of this clonotype. The CDR3: CASSFGTLTYNEQFF. The CDR3 nucleotides are TGTGCCAGCAGCTTCGGGACACTTACCTACAATGAGCAGTTCTTC. The chain has TRBV7-9 and TRBJ2-1, with D perhaps TRBD1 (6 bases). Trimming took 3 bases from V and 2 from J, leaving 11 bases between them. Germline CDR1 is SEHNR and CDR2 is FQNEAQ (reference sequence). The CDR3 is made up of 15 amino acids.

This clonotype showed up many times. This chain joins TRBV11-2 and TRBJ1-1, with 8 bases identical to TRBD1. CDR3 length: 17 residues. Looked up from germline, CDR1 is SGHAT and CDR2 is FQNNGV. V gave up 9 bases and J gave up 0 bases; unmatched junction bases: 15. The DNA for the CDR3 is TGTGCCAGTAAAAGGACAGGGTGGAGTCCCATGAACACTGAAGCTTTCTTT. Encoded protein: CASKRTGWSPMNTEAFF.

The chain employs TRBV5-1 and TRBJ1-4; a weak D match, TRBD1 (5 bases). This CDR3 comprises 15 residues. The germline V gene has CDR1 SGHRS and CDR2 YFSETQ. Between the trimmed V and J ends, which lost 2 bases and 4 bases, there was a span of 12 bases. Here the CDR3 DNA reads TGCGCCAGCAGCTTATGGGGGGGGAGTAATGAAAAACTGTTTTTT. Translating gives CASSLWGGSNEKLFF.

This clonotype is medium-sized within its sample. CDR3 loop: CASSPRQGTNEKLFF. The DNA of the CDR3 is TGTGCCAGCAGCCCACGACAGGGGACTAATGAAAAACTGTTTTTT. This chain uses TRBV9 with TRBJ1-4; TRBD1 aligns across 8 bases. V lost 4 bases to trimming and J lost 2 bases; unmatched junction nucleotides: 4. Germline V gene lookup returns CDR1 SGDLS and CDR2 YYNGEE. This CDR3 contains 15 residues.

The chain employs TRBV9 and TRBJ1-2; no clear D gene. CDR1 and CDR2 (germline): SGDLS, YYNGEE. The CDR3 spans 9 residues. Trimming shortened V by 3 bases and J by 14 bases, and 8 bases separated the two germline ends. The CDR3 here is CASSAPLTF. The CDR3 DNA follows: TGTGCCAGCAGCGCGCCCCTAACCTTC.